The clone carrying this T cell receptor beta chain was seen only once. This sample was taken from a study of control samples from healthy donors and cancer patients. This CDR3 is 12 amino acids long. Looked up from germline, CDR1 is SGHTA and CDR2 is FQGNSA. V was cut by 3 bases and J by 11 bases, with 11 bases left in between. The repertoire was sequenced with immunoSEQ multiplex PCR; TCRdb's copy has only in-frame clones and lacks some. The table has around 100,000 clones, about 92% seen once. Sequencing input: blood. This sequence joins TRBV7-2 and TRBJ2-1; the D gene is possibly TRBD2 (5 bases). The clonotype originates from a woman under 30 in good health. In nucleotides, the CDR3 is TGTGCCAGCAGCTTTAGCGAGGGTAAGCAGTTCTTC. Translation: CASSFSEGKQFF.